Sequencing of this TCR beta chain was carried out in a study of T cell responses to AZD1222 COVID-19 vaccine. Data came from immunoSEQ multiplex PCR; TCRdb stores just in-frame clones and leaves some out. The profile shows approximately 190,000 clones, approximately 91% of them singletons. The CDR3 loop spans 17 amino acids. With 4 bases clipped from V and 5 bases from J, the junction kept 16 bases outside the gene matches. CDR1 is LGHDT, CDR2 YNNKEL, per germline (reference sequence). This clonotype was sampled from an adult in good health. The sequencing here drew on peripheral blood, taken on day 0 of AZD1222 vaccination. The gene calls are TRBV3-1 (or the pseudogene TRBV3-2) and TRBJ1-2, with 7 positions matching TRBD1. The CDR3 coding sequence is TGTGCCAGCAGCCCAACCCGACAGGGTGGGGTCTCTTATGGCTACACCTTC. Its translation: CASSPTRQGGVSYGYTF.